A single sample is the source of the 25 T cell receptor beta chains below, sequenced in a study of CXCR3-negative and CXCR3-positive naive CD8 T cells (dated 2019 in TCRdb). Which antigens these TCRs recognize remains unknown. Points the paper makes about the study in general: Compared with CXCR3-negative naive cells, CXCR3-positive naive cells had TRB CDR3s with higher hydrophobicity (lower Kidera factor 4), lower energy, and higher strength and volume indices.

The sequencer listed for this sample is NextSeq 550. The Human TCR Profiling Kit (MiLaboratory) was used to make UMI-labeled 5' RACE TRB cDNA libraries. The reads were reprocessed in TCRdb, with one entry per CDR3 protein sequence and no accompanying DNA. This sample's table carries under 70,000 distinct CDR3 sequences. The ten largest clones capture 4% to 5.5% of the sample. The source material was naive CXCR3+ CD8+ T cells from blood. What the cell subset or site label conveys for this sample: CD45RO-CCR7+CD27+CD95- naive CD8+ T cells expressing CXCR3 (TNR3+). The source is a human donor in good health. Some clones in this sample may be carry-over from other donors' samples.

This sequence joins TRBV6-4 and TRBJ2-3. The length of the CDR3 is 15 residues. Per germline, CDR1 MRHNA and CDR2 SNTAGT. CDR3 region: CASSDSEGGTDTQYF.

The chain uses TRBV29-1 and TRBJ2-2. This CDR3 is built from 13 residues. Per the germline V gene, CDR1 is SQVTM and CDR2 is ANQGSEA. Here the CDR3 reads CSAVPRDTGELFF.

This sequence joins TRBV5-1 and TRBJ1-1; TCRdb gives TRBD1 as the D gene, but with no DNA this cannot be confirmed. The CDR3 has 13 residues. Germline loops: CDR1 SGHRS, CDR2 YFSETQ. CDR3 region: CASSSTGYTEAFF. Supplemented by reference TRBV5-1 and TRBJ1-1, the full variable domain reads KAGVTQTPRYLIKTRGQQVTLSCSPISGHRSVSWYQQTPGQGLQFLFEYFSETQRNKGNFPGRFSGRQFSNSRSEMNVSTLELGDSALYLCASSSTGYTEAFFGQGTRLTVV.

The chain employs TRBV19 and TRBJ1-2. This CDR3 spans 13 amino acids. The germline V gene has CDR1 LNHDA and CDR2 SQIVND (reference sequence). The CDR3 region is CASSTRGPYGYTF.

CDR3: CASSLADSSNQPQHF. The V call is TRBV7-8, the J call TRBJ1-5; TCRdb selects TRBD1, and the lack of DNA leaves this call unchecked. Germline V gene sequence: CDR1 SGHVS, CDR2 FQNEAQ. This CDR3 is built from 15 residues.

The CDR3: CSVEDRRGFNEKLFF. The chain carries TRBV29-1 and TRBJ1-4. Germline CDR1 SQVTM, CDR2 ANQGSEA. The length of the CDR3 is 15 residues.

This chain uses TRBV15 with TRBJ2-3. The CDR3 has 14 amino acids. Germline CDR1 reads LNHNV; CDR2 reads YYDKDF (reference sequence). This CDR3 reads CATSSTSVTDTQYF.

The V call is TRBV20-1, the J call TRBJ2-7; the TRBD1 assignment by TCRdb is unverifiable without DNA. CDR1 DFQATT and CDR2 SNEGSKA come from the germline V gene (reference sequence). The CDR3 is made up of 15 amino acids. CDR3 sequence reads: CSARPRTGASYEQYF.

The chain is built from TRBV6-1 and TRBJ2-7. The CDR3 spans 12 residues. Germline V CDR1 and CDR2: MNHNS, SASEGT. This chain's CDR3 is CASSEGFYEQYF.

V gene TRBV5-1 combines with J gene TRBJ1-1; TCRdb calls TRBD1, which cannot be checked without DNA. The CDR3 spans 14 residues. Germline lookup yields CDR1 SGHRS and CDR2 YFSETQ. The CDR3 sequence is CASSRGQANTEAFF.

The rearrangement uses TRBV6-5 and TRBJ1-2; TCRdb names TRBD1, which stays unverified in the absence of DNA. The germline V gene has CDR1 MNHEY and CDR2 SVGAGI. The CDR3 has 14 amino acids. CDR3: CASIYLGGFYGYTF.

The chain combines TRBV30 with TRBJ2-1; TCRdb designates TRBD2, a call that cannot be tested without DNA. Germline V CDR1 and CDR2: GTSNPN, SVGIG (reference sequence). The CDR3 is made up of 13 amino acids. CDR3 residues: CAWTAGLDNEQFF.

The chain uses TRBV29-1 and TRBJ2-5; TCRdb's D gene call, TRBD2, goes unchecked for lack of DNA. Germline CDR1 and CDR2: SQVTM and ANQGSEA. The CDR3 length is 14 residues. CDR3 amino acids: CSVEGGRTQETQYF.

CDR3 sequence: CASSENRGLSYEQYF. The V and J genes are TRBV7-3 and TRBJ2-7; TCRdb gives TRBD1 as the D gene, but with no DNA this cannot be confirmed. The CDR3 runs 15 residues. Germline V gene sequence: CDR1 SGHTA, CDR2 FQGTGA.

This sequence joins TRBV20-1 and TRBJ2-7. The germline V gene encodes CDR1 DFQATT and CDR2 SNEGSKA (reference sequence). This CDR3 has 12 amino acids. The CDR3 spells CSARGGTYEQYF.

V gene TRBV20-1 combines with J gene TRBJ2-7. The CDR3 consists of 14 residues. Germline assignment: CDR1 DFQATT and CDR2 SNEGSKA (reference sequence). The CDR3 sequence: CSASSFTSDYEQYF.

The CDR3 is CASSYTGSYEQYF. The gene calls are TRBV6-6 and TRBJ2-7; no DNA is available, so the TRBD1 call from TCRdb remains unchecked. Germline V gives CDR1 MNHNY, CDR2 SVGAGI (reference sequence). CDR3 length equals 13 residues.

The V and J genes are TRBV29-1 and TRBJ2-1; TCRdb's assignment of TRBD1 cannot be checked, as there is no DNA. The CDR3 is 12 amino acids. The germline CDR1 and CDR2 sequences are SQVTM and ANQGSEA. CDR3 amino acids: CSVLDRGNEQFF.

The chain has TRBV7-9 and TRBJ1-2; TCRdb lists TRBD1, though no DNA is available to test this call. CDR3 size: 15 residues. Germline V gene lookup returns CDR1 SEHNR and CDR2 FQNEAQ (reference sequence). Here the CDR3 reads CASSAKGQENYGYTF.

V and J are TRBV27 and TRBJ1-2; TCRdb designates TRBD1, a call that cannot be tested without DNA. The germline CDR1 and CDR2 sequences are MNHEY and SMNVEV (reference sequence). The CDR3 is 13 amino acids. CDR3 sequence: CASSLQGTDGYTF.

The gene calls are TRBV29-1 and TRBJ2-7; TCRdb names TRBD2, which stays unverified in the absence of DNA. The germline V gene has CDR1 SQVTM and CDR2 ANQGSEA. CDR3 length equals 15 residues. CDR3: CSVEAGWAGYYEQYF.

The chain recombines TRBV5-1 with TRBJ2-7; TCRdb returns TRBD2, unconfirmable since there is no DNA. This CDR3 is built from 14 residues. Germline V gene data show CDR1 as SGHRS and CDR2 as YFSETQ. The CDR3 loop is CASSFLAGVDEQYF.

CDR3 sequence: CAIEEGAGSYNEQFF. This chain links TRBV28 with TRBJ2-1; the TCRdb call, TRBD1, lacks DNA for checking. The CDR3 has 15 residues. Germline values: CDR1 MDHEN, CDR2 SYDVKM.

V and J are TRBV5-1 and TRBJ1-2; TCRdb returns TRBD1, unconfirmable since there is no DNA. The CDR3 is 13 amino acids. Germline CDR1 SGHRS, CDR2 YFSETQ. The CDR3 protein is CASSLSRASDYTF.

CDR3 sequence reads: CSVGTDTGAFF. This chain uses TRBV29-1 with TRBJ1-1. Germline V gene data show CDR1 as SQVTM and CDR2 as ANQGSEA. The CDR3 totals 11 residues.